The 25 T cell receptor beta chains in this list originate from one sample, sequenced in a study of Ad26.COV2.S vaccination and SARS-CoV-2 variants. Treatment: about 20 received Ad26.COV2.S at low or high dose, single or two shots; 5 received placebo; per-sample allocation not given. The samples date from day 63 after the first vaccine or placebo injection. Clones were read by immunoSEQ multiplex PCR, and TCRdb kept only the in-frame ones, dropping some. The data show about 420,000 clones, around 87% seen once. This sample comprised peripheral blood, obtained in a trial of Ad26.COV2.S vaccine versus placebo. The origin of the receptors is a person aged 18-65 years who received the Ad26.COV2.S COVID-19 vaccine or a placebo.

The chain has TRBV10-3 and TRBJ2-2; D is ambiguous. Germline V gene sequence: CDR1 ENHRY, CDR2 SYGVKD. The CDR3 loop spans 14 amino acids. The V end lost 6 bases, the J end lost 0 bases, and 8 bases lay between the germline ends. CDR3 sequence reads: CAIRPTANTGELFF. As DNA, the CDR3 is TGTGCCATCAGGCCCACAGCGAACACCGGGGAGCTGTTTTTT.

The chain is built from TRBV14 and TRBJ1-2; no clear D. The CDR3 is 15 residues long. Germline loops: CDR1 SGHDN, CDR2 FVKESK. Trimming took 0 bases from V and 4 from J, leaving 12 bases between them. CDR3 DNA sequence: TGTGCCAGCAGCCAAGACAGGCTCGGAGGCTATGGCTACACCTTC. It specifies CASSQDRLGGYGYTF.

The chain recombines TRBV27 with TRBJ2-1; D perhaps matches TRBD2 (5 bases). The CDR3 is made up of 14 amino acids. V was cut by 3 bases and J by 0 bases, with 6 bases left in between. Per the germline V gene, CDR1 is MNHEY and CDR2 is SMNVEV (reference sequence). The CDR3 region is CASSLGSSYNEQFF. The CDR3 DNA reads as TGTGCCAGCAGTTTGGGGAGCTCCTACAATGAGCAGTTCTTC.

The chain uses TRBV28 and TRBJ2-1; 12 bases fit TRBD2. The V gene's germline CDR1 is MDHEN and CDR2 SYDVKM. The CDR3 is 14 amino acids. V lost 8 bases and J lost 8; bases outside the gene matches: 7. CDR3 amino acids: CASLAGGQRDEQFF. The CDR3 nucleotides read TGTGCCAGCCTAGCGGGGGGGCAGAGGGATGAGCAGTTCTTC. Looking up the rest from reference TRBV28 and TRBJ2-1 gives the full variable domain: DVKVTQSSRYLVKRTGEKVFLECVQDMDHENMFWYRQDPGLGLRLIYFSYDVKMKEKGDIPEGYSVSREKKERFSLILESASTNQTSMYLCASLAGGQRDEQFFGPGTRLTVL.

This clone was detected only once. The gene calls are TRBV19 and TRBJ2-5; a weak D match, TRBD1 (6 bases). The CDR3 is 15 amino acids. Germline values: CDR1 LNHDA, CDR2 SQIVND (reference sequence). The germline V and J ends were trimmed by 5 bases and 5 bases, with 18 bases remaining between them. This chain's CDR3 is CASSGTHNAWETQYF. The CDR3, as DNA: TGTGCCAGTAGTGGGACACATAATGCGTGGGAGACCCAGTACTTC.

J is TRBJ2-3 and V is TRBV2; 10 nucleotides agree with TRBD2. The V gene's germline CDR1 is SNHLY and CDR2 FYNNEI. The CDR3 consists of 14 residues. Trimming cost V 10 bases and J 6 bases; bases outside gene matches: 10. The CDR3 is CAIPERGGLDTQYF. The CDR3 coding sequence is TGTGCCATCCCGGAGCGGGGGGGCCTCGATACGCAGTATTTT.

This clone occurred once. The chain is built from TRBV6-4 and TRBJ1-2, with D uncertain. From germline, CDR1 is MRHNA and CDR2 SNTAGT. There are 13 residues in the CDR3. Trimming shortened V by 3 bases and J by 4 bases, and 9 bases separated the two germline ends. The CDR3 DNA is TGTGCCAGCAGTGAATCAGGTAGCTATGGCTACACCTTC. This codes for CASSESGSYGYTF.

This clone has at least ten counts. CDR3 loop: CASSLDRSGGTYEQYF. CDR3 coding DNA: TGTGCCAGCAGCTTAGATCGAAGCGGGGGAACCTACGAGCAGTACTTC. V is TRBV11-2 and J is TRBJ2-7; 8 bases fit TRBD2. This CDR3 spans 16 amino acids. Germline loops: CDR1 SGHAT, CDR2 FQNNGV. The V gene end was trimmed by 0 bases and the J gene end by 2 bases; junction bases not matched to a gene: 6.

This rearrangement joins TRBV20-1 to TRBJ2-7; no clear D. This CDR3 has 11 residues. Trimming shortened V by 3 bases and J by 3 bases, and 6 bases separated the two germline ends. Germline V gene sequence: CDR1 DFQATT, CDR2 SNEGSKA (reference sequence). In DNA form, the CDR3 reads TGCAGTGCTAGTCCCTTCTACGAGCAGTACTTC. Translated, it gives CSASPFYEQYF.

The chain employs TRBV6-2 or TRBV6-3 and TRBJ2-5, with 10 bases lining up with TRBD1. The CDR3 has 15 amino acids. V shed 5 bases, J shed 4 bases, and the junction held 7 bases outside the gene matches. The germline CDR1 and CDR2 sequences are MNHEY and SVGEGT. CDR3: CASSLGQGGRETQYF. In nucleotides, the CDR3 is TGTGCCAGCAGTCTAGGACAGGGGGGTCGAGAGACCCAGTACTTC.

The gene calls are TRBV6-2 or TRBV6-3 and TRBJ1-5, with D possibly TRBD1 on 5 matching bases. The V end was cut by 5 bases, the J end by 7 bases, with 18 bases between. This CDR3 region has 15 residues. Looked up from germline, CDR1 is MNHEY and CDR2 is SVGEGT. CDR3 region: CASSTWISGTQPQHF. The CDR3 DNA reads as TGTGCCAGCAGTACCTGGATCTCAGGGACCCAGCCCCAGCATTTT.

This clone is a singleton in its sample. The V and J genes are TRBV28 and TRBJ2-5, with D tentatively TRBD1 or TRBD2 (6 bases each). Germline V gene data show CDR1 as MDHEN and CDR2 as SYDVKM. V shed 6 bases and J shed 7 bases, with 15 bases lying between them. This CDR3 contains 13 residues. The CDR3 is CASSSGGQRTQYF. As DNA, the CDR3 is TGTGCCAGCAGCTCCGGGGGCCAAAGGACCCAGTACTTC.

The chain uses TRBV5-4 and TRBJ1-1; TRBD1 matches 11 bases. The V and J ends lost 6 bases and 0 bases, in that order; junction bases with no gene match: 7. CDR1 and CDR2 (germline): SGHNT, YYREEE (reference sequence). The CDR3 spans 16 residues. The CDR3 nucleotides read TGTGCCAGCACCCCGGGACAGGGGGATTTGAACACTGAAGCTTTCTTT. This gives the protein CASTPGQGDLNTEAFF.

The chain links TRBV11-2 to TRBJ1-1; D is perhaps TRBD1 (5 bases). There are 15 residues in the CDR3. V was pared by 1 base and J by 8 bases, with 17 bases between. Germline V gene sequence: CDR1 SGHAT, CDR2 FQNNGV. The CDR3 nucleotides read TGTGCCAGCAGCTTAGCGGCAGGGTTTACGGTCGAAGCTTTCTTT. Translation: CASSLAAGFTVEAFF.

The chain's CDR3 is CASTPGRRTDTQYF. The CDR3 region has the DNA TGTGCCAGCACCCCGGGACGGCGCACAGATACGCAGTATTTT. The V gene is TRBV27, the J gene TRBJ2-3; TRBD1 or TRBD2 may be the D gene (5 bases each). In germline, CDR1 is MNHEY, CDR2 SMNVEV (reference sequence). CDR3 size: 14 residues. V was clipped by 7 bases and J by 1 base, with 12 bases between them.

This chain connects TRBV4-3 to TRBJ1-4; the D is unclear. With 0 bases removed from V and 0 bases from J, the gap between germline ends came to 8 bases. CDR1 is LGHNA, CDR2 YSLEER, per germline. The CDR3 is 16 amino acids. CDR3 bases: TGCGCCAGCAGCCAAGATCCCCTTGCAACTAATGAAAAACTGTTTTTT. This gives the protein CASSQDPLATNEKLFF.

The rearrangement joins TRBV7-2 to TRBJ1-4; maybe TRBD1 (6 bases). Germline CDR1 and CDR2: SGHTA and FQGNSA. The CDR3 spans 14 residues. Trimming removed 5 bases from V and 7 bases from J, with 14 bases in between. The CDR3 DNA sequence: TGTGCCAGCAGCGGCAGGGGTTTGGGTGAAAAACTGTTTTTT. The encoded protein is CASSGRGLGEKLFF. The full variable domain, its missing parts supplied by reference TRBV7-2 and TRBJ1-4, is GAGVSQSPSNKVTEKGKDVELRCDPISGHTALYWYRQSLGQGLEFLIYFQGNSAPDKSGLPSDRFSAERTGGSVSTLTIQRTQQEDSAVYLCASSGRGLGEKLFFGSGTQLSVL.

Regarding this clone: Other DNA sequences in this sample translate to the same CDR3. The genes are TRBV7-2 and TRBJ2-3; D ambiguous. Trimming shortened V by 2 bases and J by 3 bases, and 3 bases separated the two germline ends. Germline CDR1 SGHTA, CDR2 FQGNSA. CDR3 size: 12 residues. CDR3 region: CASSLLTDTQYF. The CDR3 DNA is TGTGCCAGCAGCTTACTGACAGATACGCAGTATTTT.

This chain joins TRBV6-5 and TRBJ2-6; D might be TRBD1 (6 bases). V shed 5 bases and J shed 0 bases, with 8 bases lying between them. The CDR3 totals 15 residues. Germline V gene lookup returns CDR1 MNHEY and CDR2 SVGAGI. The CDR3 loop is CASSSRGSGANVLTF. The CDR3 bases are TGTGCCAGCAGTAGCAGGGGCTCTGGGGCCAACGTCCTGACTTTC.

This clone was counted only a few times. The chain employs TRBV20-1 and TRBJ1-1, with D maybe TRBD1 (6 bases). Germline V gene sequence: CDR1 DFQATT, CDR2 SNEGSKA (reference sequence). V dropped 8 bases and J dropped 5 bases, with 12 bases sitting between them. The CDR3 totals 11 residues. CDR3 sequence reads: CSLRGGTEAFF. CDR3 bases: TGCAGTCTGAGGGGGGGAACTGAAGCTTTCTTT.

The chain recombines TRBV27 with TRBJ2-3; D is perhaps TRBD2 (5 bases). The CDR3 is 14 residues long. Germline values: CDR1 MNHEY, CDR2 SMNVEV (reference sequence). Trimming shortened V by 1 base and J by 10 bases, and 15 bases separated the two germline ends. CDR3 residues: CASSLYPSSTPQYF. In DNA form, the CDR3 reads TGTGCCAGCAGTTTATACCCCTCTAGCACTCCGCAGTATTTT.

The chain recombines TRBV5-4 with TRBJ1-1; perhaps TRBD1 as D (5 bases). CDR1 is SGHNT and CDR2 is YYREEE in the germline V gene (reference sequence). The CDR3 has 15 residues. Trimming removed 2 bases from V and 0 bases from J, with 11 bases in between. The CDR3 nucleotides are TGTGCCAGCAGCTTCGATCCGACAGTGAACACTGAAGCTTTCTTT. Its translation is CASSFDPTVNTEAFF.

In its sample, this clone was seen a few times. This chain uses TRBV7-9 with TRBJ2-1; weak D call: TRBD1 (5 bases). V gave up 5 bases and J gave up 2 bases, with 16 bases separating them. The CDR3 loop spans 16 amino acids. Germline assignment: CDR1 SEHNR and CDR2 FQNEAQ (reference sequence). The CDR3 nucleotides read TGTGCCAGCAGCCGTGGTACAGGTGAAACCTACAATGAGCAGTTCTTC. Translation: CASSRGTGETYNEQFF.

The rearrangement uses TRBV10-3 and TRBJ1-6; D gene uncertain. This CDR3 is 12 amino acids long. CDR1 ENHRY and CDR2 SYGVKD come from the germline V gene. V lost 3 bases, J lost 9 bases, and 6 bases lay in between. In nucleotides, the CDR3 is TGTGCCATCAGTGACGGCCTTTCACCCCTCCACTTT. Residues: CAISDGLSPLHF.

The chain joins TRBV11-1 to TRBJ1-3; 8 nucleotides match TRBD1. The germline V gene has CDR1 SGHAT and CDR2 FQDESV (reference sequence). The trim removed 4 bases at V and 2 bases at J, leaving 1 base unmatched. The CDR3 length is 14 residues. CDR3 region: CASSSTGAGNTIYF. Written as DNA, the CDR3 is TGTGCCAGCAGCTCGACAGGGGCTGGAAACACCATATATTTT. Based on the CDR3 plus reference TRBV11-1 and TRBJ1-3, the full variable domain is EAEVAQSPRYKITEKSQAVAFWCDPISGHATLYWYRQILGQGPELLVQFQDESVVDDSQLPKDRFSAERLKGVDSTLKIQPAELGDSAMYLCASSSTGAGNTIYFGEGSWLTVV.